Listed below are T cell receptor beta chains from one sample, sequenced in a study of cytomegalovirus exposure and HLA in healthy donors. Profiled with immunoSEQ multiplex PCR; TCRdb holds only in-frame clones, not every one. The sample table sets out 170,000 or so clones. The sample was PBMCs. These receptors all come from a man between 25 and 39 years old in good health and CMV-seronegative. Both conserved end residues are part of each CDR3.

V | CDR3
TRBV2 | CASSREKVDTQYF
TRBV10-3 | CAISETQGDYGYTF
TRBV5-1 | CASSLVANYGYTF
TRBV18 | CASSLRDNAYGYTF
TRBV7-9 | CASSLGVGRDGDAQFF
TRBV10-3 | CAIGGLKTLAGTQYF
TRBV28 | CASSWQVGYEQYF
TRBV27 | CASSWRENEKLFF
TRBV9 | CASSVGSNGLENF
TRBV11-3 | CASSWTSSTDTQYF
TRBV6-5 | CASSTSKGGNTEAFF
TRBV6-5 | CASSYRGLHYEQYF
TRBV19 | CASSGTGIQPQHF
TRBV5-6 | CASSWREGLNEQFF
TRBV27 | CASSLTGGATDTQYF
TRBV29-1 | CSVRERAPYEQYF
TRBV19 | CASSMSGNTGELFF
TRBV9 | CASSLSTGGAGELFF
TRBV6-1 | CASSEGGQGETQYF
TRBV19 | CASSRSGGIKGNQPQHF
TRBV12-5 | CASGLGGTISYEQYF
TRBV18 | CASSLIESTLNNEQFF
TRBV7-3 | CASSFEGTSYDTQYF
TRBV7-9 | CASSWGVNTGELFF
TRBV10-3 | CAISPRGENTEAFF
TRBV28 | CASSSPASGSTDTQYF
TRBV10-3 | CAISDLGDRGFRNYGYTF
TRBV5-6 | CASSGGYQPQHF
TRBV11-1 | CASSLGGSLNTEAFF
TRBV4-2 | CASSQVTSGDNEQFF
TRBV7-8 | CASRNRENQETQYF
TRBV18 | CASSMDRVSQPQHF
TRBV4-3 | CASSQVWTGGNSPLHF
TRBV5-4 | CAGGGTGASNEQFF
TRBV30 | CAWSVSGEGYEQYF
TRBV15 | CATSRDRESYNEQFF
TRBV5-1 | CASSRQSGTGLTYNEQFF
TRBV11-2 | CASSLGENQPQHF
TRBV27 | CASSLYPGLAEYNEQFF
TRBV19 | CASTLTGGNNQPQHF
TRBV5-1 | CASSLGLVYEQYF